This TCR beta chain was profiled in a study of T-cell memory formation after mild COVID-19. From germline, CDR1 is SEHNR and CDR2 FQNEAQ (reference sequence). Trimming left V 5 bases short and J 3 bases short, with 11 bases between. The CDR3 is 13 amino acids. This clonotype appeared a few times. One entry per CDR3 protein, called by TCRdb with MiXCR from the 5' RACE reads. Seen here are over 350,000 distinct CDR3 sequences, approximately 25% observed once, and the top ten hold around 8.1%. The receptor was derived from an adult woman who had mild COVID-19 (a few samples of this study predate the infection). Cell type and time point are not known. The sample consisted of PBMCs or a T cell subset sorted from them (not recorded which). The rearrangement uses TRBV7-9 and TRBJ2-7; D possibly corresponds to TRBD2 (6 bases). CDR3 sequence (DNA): TGTGCCAGCAGCCTGGGGGGTCACTACGAGCAGTACTTC. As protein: CASSLGGHYEQYF. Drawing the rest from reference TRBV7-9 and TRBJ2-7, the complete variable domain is DTGVSQNPRHKITKRGQNVTFRCDPISEHNRLYWYRQTLGQGPEFLTYFQNEAQLEKSRLLSDRFSAERPKGSFSTLEIQRTEQGDSAMYLCASSLGGHYEQYFGPGTRLTVT.